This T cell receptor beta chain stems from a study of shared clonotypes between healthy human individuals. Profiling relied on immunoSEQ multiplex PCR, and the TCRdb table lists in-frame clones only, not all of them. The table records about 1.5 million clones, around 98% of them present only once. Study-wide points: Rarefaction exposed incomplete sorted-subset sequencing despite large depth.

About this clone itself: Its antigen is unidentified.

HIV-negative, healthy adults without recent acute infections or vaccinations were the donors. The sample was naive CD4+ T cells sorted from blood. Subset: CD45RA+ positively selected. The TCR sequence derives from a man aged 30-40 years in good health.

The CDR3 DNA sequence: TGTGCCAGCTCACCGTTACAGGGTTTCTCCTACGAGCAGTACTTC. Its translation: CASSPLQGFSYEQYF. This chain connects TRBV18 to TRBJ2-7; D possibly corresponds to TRBD1 (6 bases). The CDR3 runs 15 residues. V lost 3 bases, J lost 0 bases, and 12 bases lay in between. Germline CDR1 reads KGHSH; CDR2 reads LQKENI. The full variable domain, in which reference TRBV18 and TRBJ2-7 provide the parts outside the CDR3, is NAGVMQNPRHLVRRRGQEARLRCSPMKGHSHVYWYRQLPEEGLKFMVYLQKENIIDESGMPKERFSAEFPKEGPSILRIQQVVRGDSAAYFCASSPLQGFSYEQYFGPGTRLTVT.